The present T cell receptor (beta chain) was sequenced within a study of blood T cell repertoires in COVID-19. The overall study: COVID-19 samples from acute and convalescent phases originated in the United States, Italy and Spain. T cells, B-cell-depleted T cells, or PBMCs supplied cDNA or gDNA.

This clone was seen just once. All enrollees were about 18 to 90 years old and from fewer than 30 US areas. With V trimmed by 5 bases and J by 5 bases, 12 bases remained unmatched. Germline loops: CDR1 SGHNT, CDR2 YENEEA. This CDR3 spans 16 amino acids. Original processing methods: Reference gene primers were amplified, and this amplification served to estimate nucleated cell counts. Measured with immunoSEQ multiplex PCR; TCRdb has only the in-frame clones, and not every one. V, J and clone size are those of that table, while D and trimming were read from the DNA. The sample comprises roughly 200,000 clones, roughly 90% of which are singletons, and under 13% rests with the top ten.

This clonotype was sampled from a young man with acute COVID-19. The rearrangement links TRBV11-3 to TRBJ2-5, with 9 nucleotides matching TRBD1. Material: PBMCs or T cells enriched from blood (not recorded which). CDR3 coding DNA: TGTGCCAGCAGCCGAGGGGAACAGGGGGCTTGGGAGACCCAGTACTTC. This codes for CASSRGEQGAWETQYF.